This T cell receptor (beta chain) was profiled in a study of PD-L1 blockade in urothelial cancer. Study context: Researchers found blood samples held a median of approximately 150,000 T cells.

Only in-frame clones appear in the TCRdb table, and some are missing; sequencing was by immunoSEQ multiplex PCR. This table has 75,000 to 95,000 clones, 90% appearing once. Trimming took 6 bases from V and 0 from J, leaving 12 bases between them. The germline CDR1 and CDR2 sequences are MNHNS and SASEGT. This CDR3 comprises 15 residues. This rearrangement joins TRBV6-1 to TRBJ1-5; D ambiguous. The sample in question was PBMCs, obtained around atezolizumab (anti-PD-L1) treatment. This TCR was sampled from a man in his sixties with urothelial cancer. DNA of the CDR3: TGTGCCAGCAGCAATCGACACGATAGCAATCAGCCCCAGCATTTT. Amino acids: CASSNRHDSNQPQHF.